This T cell receptor beta chain is from a study of neurological immune-mediated disorders. Overall study results and limits: Expanded clones shared no CDR3 amino acid sequences across subjects, suggesting private repertoires in all groups.

The team produced cDNA through 5'RACE using 10-nucleotide random UMIs. From 15-18 subjects, over 190 million TCR-beta sequences were obtained in each sequencing run. TCRdb reanalysed the 5' RACE reads using MiXCR and keeps one entry per CDR3 protein. Here the sample spans 57,000 or so distinct CDR3 sequences, 10% to 12% being singletons. Ten or more counts support this clonotype. Its antigen is unidentified. Volunteers at a blood bank in Maryland, USA, were the healthy controls. The CDR3 extends over 13 amino acids. CDR1 and CDR2 from the germline V gene are DFQATT and SNEGSKA (reference sequence). The sequence derives from a man aged 55 to 70 in good health. V and J are TRBV20-1 and TRBJ1-3; 10 nucleotides line up with TRBD1. Sequenced: PBMCs. CDR3 nucleotides: TGCGGGGGGGGACAGGGGACTGGAAACACCATATATTTT. Residues: CGGGQGTGNTIYF.